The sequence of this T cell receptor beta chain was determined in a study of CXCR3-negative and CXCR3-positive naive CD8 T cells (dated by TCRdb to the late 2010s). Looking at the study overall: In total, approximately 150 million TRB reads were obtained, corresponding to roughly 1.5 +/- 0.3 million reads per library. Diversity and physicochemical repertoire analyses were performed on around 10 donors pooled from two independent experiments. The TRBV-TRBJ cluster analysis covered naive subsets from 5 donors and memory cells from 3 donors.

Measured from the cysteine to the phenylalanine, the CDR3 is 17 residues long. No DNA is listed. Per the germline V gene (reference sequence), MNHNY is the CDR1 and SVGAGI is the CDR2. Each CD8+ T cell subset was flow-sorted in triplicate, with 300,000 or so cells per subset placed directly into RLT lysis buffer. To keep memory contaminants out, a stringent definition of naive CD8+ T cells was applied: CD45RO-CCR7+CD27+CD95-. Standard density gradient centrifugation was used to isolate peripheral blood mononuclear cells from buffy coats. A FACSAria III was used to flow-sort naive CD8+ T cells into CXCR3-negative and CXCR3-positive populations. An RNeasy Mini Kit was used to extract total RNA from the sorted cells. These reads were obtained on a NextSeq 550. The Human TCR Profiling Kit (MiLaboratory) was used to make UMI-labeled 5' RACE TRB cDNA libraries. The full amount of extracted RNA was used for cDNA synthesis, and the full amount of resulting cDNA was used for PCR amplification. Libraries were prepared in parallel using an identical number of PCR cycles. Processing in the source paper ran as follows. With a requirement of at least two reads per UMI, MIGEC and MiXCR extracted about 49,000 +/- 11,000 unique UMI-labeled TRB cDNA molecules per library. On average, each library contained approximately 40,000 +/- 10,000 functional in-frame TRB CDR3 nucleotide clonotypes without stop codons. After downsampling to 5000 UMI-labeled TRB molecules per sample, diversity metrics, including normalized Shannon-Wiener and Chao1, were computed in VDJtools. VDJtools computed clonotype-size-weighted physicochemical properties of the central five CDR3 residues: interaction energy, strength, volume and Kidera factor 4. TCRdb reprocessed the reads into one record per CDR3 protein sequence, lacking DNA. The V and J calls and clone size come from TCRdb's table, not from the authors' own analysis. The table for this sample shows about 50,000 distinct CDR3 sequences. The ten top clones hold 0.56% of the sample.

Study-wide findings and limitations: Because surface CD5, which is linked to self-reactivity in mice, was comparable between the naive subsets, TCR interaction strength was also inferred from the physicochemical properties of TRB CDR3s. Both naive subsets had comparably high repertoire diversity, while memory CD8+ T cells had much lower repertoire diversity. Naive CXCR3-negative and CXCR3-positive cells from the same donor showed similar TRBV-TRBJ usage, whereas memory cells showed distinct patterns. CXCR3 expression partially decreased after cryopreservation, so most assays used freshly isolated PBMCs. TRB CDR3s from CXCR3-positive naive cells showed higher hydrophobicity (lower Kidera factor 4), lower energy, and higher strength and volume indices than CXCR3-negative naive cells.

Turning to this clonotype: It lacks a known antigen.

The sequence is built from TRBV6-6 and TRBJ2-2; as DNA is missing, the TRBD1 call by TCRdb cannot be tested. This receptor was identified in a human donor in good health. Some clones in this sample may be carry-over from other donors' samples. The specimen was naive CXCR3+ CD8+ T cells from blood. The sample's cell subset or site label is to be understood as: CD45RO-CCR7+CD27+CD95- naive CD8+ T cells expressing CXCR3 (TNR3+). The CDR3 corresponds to CASSSRLAGDHTGELFF.